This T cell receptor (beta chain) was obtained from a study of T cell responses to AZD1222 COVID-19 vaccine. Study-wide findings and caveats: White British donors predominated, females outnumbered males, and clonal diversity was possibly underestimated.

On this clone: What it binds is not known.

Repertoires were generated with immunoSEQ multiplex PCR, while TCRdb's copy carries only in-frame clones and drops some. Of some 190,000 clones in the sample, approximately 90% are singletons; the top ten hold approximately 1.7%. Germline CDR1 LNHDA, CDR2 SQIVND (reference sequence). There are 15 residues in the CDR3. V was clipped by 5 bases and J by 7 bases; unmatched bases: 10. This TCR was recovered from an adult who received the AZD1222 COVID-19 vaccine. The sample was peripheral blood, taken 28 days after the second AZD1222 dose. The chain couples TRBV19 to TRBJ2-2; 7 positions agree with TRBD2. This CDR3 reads CASSPQGGRIGELFF. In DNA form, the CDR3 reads TGTGCCAGTAGTCCTCAGGGAGGGCGGATCGGGGAGCTGTTTTTT.